These 22 T cell receptor beta chains originate from one sample sequenced in a study of blood T cells in healthy people across ages. A second PCR, run for about 7 to 11 cycles, used a sample-barcoded 5' primer plus a J-beta primer mix. In TCRdb, the 5' RACE reads were re-called with MiXCR into one record per CDR3 protein. The sample holds 800,000 to 950,000 distinct CDR3 sequences; around 48% are singletons and the top ten take around an eighth. Sequenced input: blood. These receptors came from a young man in good health.

This chain uses TRBV12-3 or TRBV12-4 with TRBJ1-6; possible D gene TRBD1, 6 bases. With 6 bases removed from V and 10 bases from J, the gap between germline ends came to 25 bases. CDR3 length equals 17 residues. CDR3 protein: CASSRNAHRDPPSPLHF. The DNA for the CDR3 is TGTGCCAGCAGCCGCAATGCACACAGGGACCCTCCCTCACCCCTCCACTTT.

About this clonotype: One end of the junction fails to match germline, which may point to a read error. J is TRBJ2-5 and V is TRBV7-2, with unresolved D. Per germline, CDR1 SGHTA and CDR2 FQGNSA. The CDR3 has 13 amino acids. CDR3 amino acids: CAGSVRTQETQYF. The DNA for the CDR3 is TGTGCCGGCAGCGTGAGGACGCAAGAGACCCAGTACTTC.

In the case of this clonotype: A clone one base away is much larger, so this may be a read error. As DNA, the CDR3 is TGTGCCAGCAGCGTAGGGGACTCCTCCTACAATGAGCAGTTCTTC. Protein sequence: CASSVGDSSYNEQFF. V usage is TRBV9 and J usage is TRBJ2-1; a possible D gene is TRBD2 (6 bases). Trimming stripped 0 bases from V and 0 bases from J, with 7 bases between. This CDR3 comprises 15 residues. Germline V CDR1 and CDR2: SGDLS, YYNGEE. Based on the CDR3 plus reference TRBV9 and TRBJ2-1, the full variable domain is DSGVTQTPKHLITATGQRVTLRCSPRSGDLSVYWYQQSLDQGLQFLIQYYNGEERAKGNILERFSAQQFPDLHSELNLSSLELGDSALYFCASSVGDSSYNEQFFGPGTRLTVL.

This clonotype was detected only once. This chain connects TRBV7-2 to TRBJ1-4; D unclear. Germline V gene data show CDR1 as SGHTA and CDR2 as FQGNSA. V shed 2 bases and J shed 5 bases, with 12 bases lying between them. CDR3 length: 15 residues. CDR3 bases: TGTGCCAGCAGCTTAAAGAAGGGAAACAATGAAAAACTGTTTTTT. It translates to CASSLKKGNNEKLFF.

The gene calls are TRBV29-1 and TRBJ2-1, with a possible D match to TRBD1 (6 bases). This CDR3 is built from 13 residues. The germline V gene has CDR1 SQVTM and CDR2 ANQGSEA. Here the CDR3 DNA reads TGCAACGGACGGACAGTGGACCCTGGGGAGCAGTTCTTC. Residues: CNGRTVDPGEQFF.

This rearrangement joins TRBV24-1 to TRBJ2-3; possible D gene TRBD2, 6 bases. The V end was cut by 6 bases, the J end by 4 bases, with 16 bases between. Germline V gene sequence: CDR1 KGHDR, CDR2 SFDVKD. This CDR3 is 15 amino acids long. The CDR3 DNA reads TGTGCCACCAGTCCGGGACTGAAGGGCCCAGATACGCAGTATTTT. It codes for CATSPGLKGPDTQYF.

In the case of this clonotype: Its ends do not fully match the called genes, so a read error is possible. The CDR3 loop reads CASSLDGGFTDTQYF. CDR3 nucleotide sequence: TGTGCTAGCAGCTTAGATGGAGGGTTCACAGATACGCAGTATTTT. This chain connects TRBV7-7 to TRBJ2-3; the D gene is possibly TRBD2 (6 bases). Germline V gene lookup returns CDR1 SSHAT and CDR2 FNYEAQ (reference sequence). The CDR3 totals 15 residues.

This rearrangement joins TRBV29-1 to TRBJ2-7, with TRBD1 identical over 8 bases. CDR1 and CDR2 (germline): SQVTM, ANQGSEA. This CDR3 contains 12 residues. Losses at the gene ends were 8 bases for V and 5 bases for J; bases not matched to a gene: 8. DNA for the CDR3: TGCAGCATTATCCGGGACAGGAACGAGCAGTACTTC. It is translated as CSIIRDRNEQYF.

This clonotype was seen a handful of times. The V and J genes are TRBV7-9 and TRBJ1-4, with D possibly being TRBD1 (6 bases). Germline V lookup: CDR1 SEHNR, CDR2 FQNEAQ (reference sequence). The V end lost 5 bases, the J end lost 8 bases, and 21 bases lay between the germline ends. The CDR3 runs 16 residues. CDR3: CASSRGGLSRGEKLFF. CDR3 nucleotide sequence: TGTGCCAGCAGCCGGGGGGGCCTTTCGAGAGGGGAAAAACTGTTTTTT.

The table lists this clonotype with a few counts. This rearrangement joins TRBV20-1 to TRBJ2-1, with 7 bases fitting TRBD2. The CDR3 contains 13 residues. Germline assignment: CDR1 DFQATT and CDR2 SNEGSKA (reference sequence). The ends lost 5 bases at V and 4 bases at J; junction bases unmatched: 5. In DNA form, the CDR3 reads TGCAGTGCTTCCGGGGGGATATACAATGAGCAGTTCTTC. This gives the protein CSASGGIYNEQFF.

The rearrangement joins TRBV15 to TRBJ2-7, with D possibly matching TRBD1 (6 bases). Trimming removed 0 bases at V and 0 bases at J, with 18 bases between. The CDR3 spans 18 residues. The germline V gene encodes CDR1 LNHNV and CDR2 YYDKDF (reference sequence). Here the CDR3 reads CATSRDKVTGTVSYEQYF. The DNA of the CDR3 is TGTGCCACCAGCAGAGATAAGGTAACAGGGACCGTCTCCTACGAGCAGTACTTC.

This rearrangement joins TRBV2 to TRBJ2-5; D is uncertain. CDR1 is SNHLY and CDR2 is FYNNEI in the germline V gene. The CDR3 totals 13 residues. Trimming left V 6 bases short and J 4 bases short, with 12 bases between. The CDR3 here is CASRGAGGETQYF. The CDR3 DNA follows: TGTGCCAGCAGGGGCGCAGGTGGAGAGACCCAGTACTTC.

The CDR3 DNA is TGCAGCGTTCTTGGCGTGACAACCTACAATGAGCAGTTCTTC. It codes for CSVLGVTTYNEQFF. The chain combines TRBV29-1 with TRBJ2-1; no clear D. The germline V gene has CDR1 SQVTM and CDR2 ANQGSEA. CDR3 length: 14 residues. V gave up 5 bases and J gave up 2 bases, with 13 bases separating them.

The table lists this clonotype with a few counts. This rearrangement joins TRBV5-1 to TRBJ2-7, with unresolved D. V lost 2 bases and J lost 0, with 15 bases in between. The germline gives CDR1 SGHRS, CDR2 YFSETQ. The CDR3 totals 16 residues. The DNA for the CDR3 is TGCGCCAGCAGCTTAGACTTCCGGTCCAGCTCCTACGAGCAGTACTTC. The encoded protein is CASSLDFRSSSYEQYF.

The chain joins TRBV3-1 to TRBJ2-3; a possible D gene is TRBD2 (6 bases). Looked up from germline, CDR1 is LGHDT and CDR2 is YNNKEL (reference sequence). The CDR3 contains 13 residues. The V end lost 0 bases, the J end lost 10 bases, and 11 bases lay between the germline ends. The DNA for the CDR3 is TGTGCCAGCAGCCAAGACGGGGGAGGTGCGCAGTATTTT. Protein sequence: CASSQDGGGAQYF.

The chain uses TRBV14 and TRBJ2-3, with 7 bases aligning to TRBD2. The J segment lost 3 bases and the V segment lost 3 bases, leaving 9 bases of the junction unmatched. The V gene's germline CDR1 is SGHDN and CDR2 FVKESK. This CDR3 spans 16 amino acids. The CDR3 loop reads CASSQWRSGVTDTQYF. Written as DNA, the CDR3 is TGTGCCAGCAGCCAGTGGAGGAGCGGGGTTACAGATACGCAGTATTTT.

The rearrangement joins TRBV5-1 to TRBJ1-1, with 7 bases aligning to TRBD1. The CDR3 length is 14 residues. Germline CDR1 reads SGHRS; CDR2 reads YFSETQ. The V gene end was trimmed by 3 bases and the J gene end by 1 base; junction bases not matched to a gene: 3. CDR3 sequence reads: CASSSEGANTEAFF. CDR3 DNA: TGCGCCAGCAGCTCGGAGGGGGCGAACACTGAAGCTTTCTTT.

This clonotype was picked up one time. The chain uses TRBV18 and TRBJ1-6, with 10 bases identical to TRBD1. Germline V gene data show CDR1 as KGHSH and CDR2 as LQKENI. There are 16 residues in the CDR3. V shed 4 bases, J shed 8 bases, and the junction held 8 bases outside the gene matches. CDR3 region: CASSLITGTGDSPLHF. CDR3 DNA: TGTGCCAGCTCACTGATTACCGGGACAGGGGATTCACCCCTCCACTTT.

The chain joins TRBV20-1 to TRBJ1-4; the match to TRBD1 covers 7 bases. CDR3 length: 12 residues. From germline, CDR1 is DFQATT and CDR2 SNEGSKA (reference sequence). The ends lost 4 bases at V and 4 bases at J; junction bases unmatched: 0. The CDR3 region has the DNA TGCAGTGCTAACAGGGGTAATGAAAAACTGTTTTTT. It yields the protein CSANRGNEKLFF.

This sequence joins TRBV10-3 and TRBJ2-7; D unclear. Germline V CDR1 and CDR2: ENHRY, SYGVKD. Between the trimmed V and J ends, which lost 3 bases and 0 bases, there was a span of 6 bases. CDR3 length: 13 residues. CDR3 amino acids: CAISDENSYEQYF. The CDR3 region has the DNA TGTGCCATCAGTGATGAGAACTCCTACGAGCAGTACTTC.

This clonotype was seen ten or more times. The rearrangement joins TRBV5-1 to TRBJ2-1; a weak D match, TRBD1 (6 bases). CDR3 size: 13 residues. V was clipped by 1 base and J by 4 bases, with 6 bases between them. Per the germline V gene, CDR1 is SGHRS and CDR2 is YFSETQ. CDR3 nucleotides: TGCGCCAGCAGCTTGCAGGGGTACAATGAGCAGTTCTTC. Encoded protein: CASSLQGYNEQFF.

The chain employs TRBV7-2 and TRBJ2-1; TRBD1 or TRBD2 may be the D gene (5 bases each). This CDR3 has 15 residues. V was trimmed by 5 bases and J by 8 bases, leaving 19 bases between them. Germline CDR1 reads SGHTA; CDR2 reads FQGNSA. The CDR3: CASSPLKGPRDEQFF. Here the CDR3 DNA reads TGTGCCAGCAGCCCACTTAAGGGGCCGAGGGATGAGCAGTTCTTC.